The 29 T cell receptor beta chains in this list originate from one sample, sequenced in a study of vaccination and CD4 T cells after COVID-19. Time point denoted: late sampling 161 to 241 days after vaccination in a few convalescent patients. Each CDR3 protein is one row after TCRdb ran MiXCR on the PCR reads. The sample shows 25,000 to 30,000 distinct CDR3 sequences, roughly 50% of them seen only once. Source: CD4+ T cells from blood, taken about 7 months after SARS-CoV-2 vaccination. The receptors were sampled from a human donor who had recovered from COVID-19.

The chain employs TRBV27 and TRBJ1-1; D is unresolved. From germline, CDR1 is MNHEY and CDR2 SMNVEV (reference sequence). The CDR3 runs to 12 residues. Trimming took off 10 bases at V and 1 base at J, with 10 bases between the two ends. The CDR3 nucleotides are TGTGCCACCCGTTGGGGGAACACTGAAGCTTTCTTT. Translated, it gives CATRWGNTEAFF.

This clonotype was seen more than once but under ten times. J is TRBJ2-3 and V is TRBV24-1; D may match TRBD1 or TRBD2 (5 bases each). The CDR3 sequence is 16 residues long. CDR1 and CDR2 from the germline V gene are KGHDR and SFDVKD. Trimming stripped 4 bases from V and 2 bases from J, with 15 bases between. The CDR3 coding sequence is TGTGCCACCAGTGACCCATCCGGGACCTCCACAGATACGCAGTATTTT. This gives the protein CATSDPSGTSTDTQYF.

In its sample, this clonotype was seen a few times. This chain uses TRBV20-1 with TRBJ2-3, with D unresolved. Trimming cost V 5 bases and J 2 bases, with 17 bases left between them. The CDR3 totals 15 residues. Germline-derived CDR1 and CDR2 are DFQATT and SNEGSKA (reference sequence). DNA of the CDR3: TGCAGTGCTGCCCGCAGTTGGCCATACACAGATACGCAGTATTTT. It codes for CSAARSWPYTDTQYF.

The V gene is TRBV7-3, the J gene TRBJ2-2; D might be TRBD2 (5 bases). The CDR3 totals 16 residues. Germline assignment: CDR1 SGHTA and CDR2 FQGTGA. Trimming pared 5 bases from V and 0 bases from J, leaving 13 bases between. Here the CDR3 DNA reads TGTGCCAGCAGCCCCCAGAGCGGAGCGAACACCGGGGAGCTGTTTTTT. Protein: CASSPQSGANTGELFF.

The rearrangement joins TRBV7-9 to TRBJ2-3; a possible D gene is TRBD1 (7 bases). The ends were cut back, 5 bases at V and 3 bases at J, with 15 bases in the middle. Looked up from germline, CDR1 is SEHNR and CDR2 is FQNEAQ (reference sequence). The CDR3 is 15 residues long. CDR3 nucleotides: TGTGCCAGCAGCCCGACAGGGAGGACTACAGATACGCAGTATTTT. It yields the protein CASSPTGRTTDTQYF.

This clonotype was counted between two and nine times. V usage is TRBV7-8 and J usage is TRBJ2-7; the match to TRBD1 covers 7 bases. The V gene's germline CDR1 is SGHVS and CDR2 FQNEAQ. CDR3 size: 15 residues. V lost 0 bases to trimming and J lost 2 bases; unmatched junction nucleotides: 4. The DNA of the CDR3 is TGTGCCAGCAGCTTAGCGGGGACAGCCACCTACGAGCAGTACTTC. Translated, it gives CASSLAGTATYEQYF.

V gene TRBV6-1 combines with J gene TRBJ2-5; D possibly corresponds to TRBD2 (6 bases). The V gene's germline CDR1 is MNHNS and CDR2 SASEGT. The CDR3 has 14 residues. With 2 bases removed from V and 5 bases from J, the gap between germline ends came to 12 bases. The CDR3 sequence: CASSEWRGLETQYF. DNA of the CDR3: TGTGCCAGCAGTGAATGGAGGGGCTTGGAGACCCAGTACTTC.

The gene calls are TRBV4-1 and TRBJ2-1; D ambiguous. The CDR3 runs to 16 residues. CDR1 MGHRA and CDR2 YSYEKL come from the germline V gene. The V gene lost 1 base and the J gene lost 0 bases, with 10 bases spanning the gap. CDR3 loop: CASSQALVGSYNEQFF. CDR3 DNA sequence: TGCGCCAGCAGCCAAGCCTTGGTAGGCTCCTACAATGAGCAGTTCTTC.

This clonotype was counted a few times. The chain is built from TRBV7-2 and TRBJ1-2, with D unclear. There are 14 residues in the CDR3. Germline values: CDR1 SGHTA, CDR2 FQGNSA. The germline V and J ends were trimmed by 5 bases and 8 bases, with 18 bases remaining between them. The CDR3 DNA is TGTGCCAGCAGCCCGGGGAGGTATACGGGGGGCTACACCTTC. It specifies CASSPGRYTGGYTF.

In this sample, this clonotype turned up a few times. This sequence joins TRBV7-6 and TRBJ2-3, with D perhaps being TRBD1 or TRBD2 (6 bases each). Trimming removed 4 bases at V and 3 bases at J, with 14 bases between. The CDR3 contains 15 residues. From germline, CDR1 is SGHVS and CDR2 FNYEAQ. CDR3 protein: CASSSTGLATDTQYF. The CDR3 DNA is TGTGCCAGCAGCTCCACAGGGCTAGCGACAGATACGCAGTATTTT.

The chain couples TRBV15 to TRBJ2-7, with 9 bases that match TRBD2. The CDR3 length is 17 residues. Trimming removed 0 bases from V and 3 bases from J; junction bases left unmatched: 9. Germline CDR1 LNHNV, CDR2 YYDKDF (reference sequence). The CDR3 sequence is CATSRDRLAGYYYEQYF. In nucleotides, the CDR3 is TGTGCCACCAGCAGAGATCGCCTAGCGGGATATTACTACGAGCAGTACTTC.

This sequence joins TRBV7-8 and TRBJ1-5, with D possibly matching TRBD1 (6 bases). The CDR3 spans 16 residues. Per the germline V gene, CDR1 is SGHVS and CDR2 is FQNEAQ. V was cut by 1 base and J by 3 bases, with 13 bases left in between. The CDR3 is CASSLEGGPINQPQHF. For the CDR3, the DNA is TGTGCCAGCAGCTTAGAGGGGGGCCCCATCAATCAGCCCCAGCATTTT.

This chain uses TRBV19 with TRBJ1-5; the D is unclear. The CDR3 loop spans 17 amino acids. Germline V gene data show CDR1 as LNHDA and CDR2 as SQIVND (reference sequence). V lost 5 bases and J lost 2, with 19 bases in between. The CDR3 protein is CASSPPRMVLGNQPQHF. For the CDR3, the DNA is TGTGCCAGTAGTCCCCCACGGATGGTTCTAGGCAATCAGCCCCAGCATTTT. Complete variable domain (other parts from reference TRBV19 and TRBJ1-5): DGGITQSPKYLFRKEGQNVTLSCEQNLNHDAMYWYRQDPGQGLRLIYYSQIVNDFQKGDIAEGYSVSREKKESFPLTVTSAQKNPTAFYLCASSPPRMVLGNQPQHFGDGTRLSIL.

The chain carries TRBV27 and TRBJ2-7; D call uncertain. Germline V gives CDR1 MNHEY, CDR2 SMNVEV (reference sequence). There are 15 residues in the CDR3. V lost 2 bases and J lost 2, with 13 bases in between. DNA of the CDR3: TGTGCCAGCAGTTTAGAGAGGCTCCCTACCTACGAGCAGTACTTC. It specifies CASSLERLPTYEQYF.

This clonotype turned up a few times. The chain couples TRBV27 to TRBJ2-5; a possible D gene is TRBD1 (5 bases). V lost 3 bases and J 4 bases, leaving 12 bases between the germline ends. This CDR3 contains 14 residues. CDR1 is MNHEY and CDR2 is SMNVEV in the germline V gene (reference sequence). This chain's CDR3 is CASSFGQGLETQYF. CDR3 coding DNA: TGTGCCAGCAGTTTCGGGCAGGGTTTAGAGACCCAGTACTTC.

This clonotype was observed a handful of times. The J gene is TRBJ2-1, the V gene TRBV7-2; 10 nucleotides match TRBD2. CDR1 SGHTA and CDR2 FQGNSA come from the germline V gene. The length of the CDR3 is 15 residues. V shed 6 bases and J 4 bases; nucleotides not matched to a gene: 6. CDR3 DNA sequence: TGTGCCAGCAGATCTAGCGGGAGAAAGTACAATGAGCAGTTCTTC. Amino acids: CASRSSGRKYNEQFF.

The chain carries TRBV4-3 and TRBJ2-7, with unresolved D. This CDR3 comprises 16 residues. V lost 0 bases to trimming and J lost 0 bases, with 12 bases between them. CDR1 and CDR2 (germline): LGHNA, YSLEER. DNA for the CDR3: TGCGCCAGCAGCCAAGATAGGGCAGCGATCTCCTACGAGCAGTACTTC. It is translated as CASSQDRAAISYEQYF.

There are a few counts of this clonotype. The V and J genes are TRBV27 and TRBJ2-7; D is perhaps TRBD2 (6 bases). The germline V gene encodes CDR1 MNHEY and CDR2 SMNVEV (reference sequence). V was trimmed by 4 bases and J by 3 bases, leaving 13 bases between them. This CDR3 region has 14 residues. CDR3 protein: CASSSLGLIYEQYF. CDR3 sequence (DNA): TGTGCCAGCAGTTCTCTTGGACTAATCTACGAGCAGTACTTC.

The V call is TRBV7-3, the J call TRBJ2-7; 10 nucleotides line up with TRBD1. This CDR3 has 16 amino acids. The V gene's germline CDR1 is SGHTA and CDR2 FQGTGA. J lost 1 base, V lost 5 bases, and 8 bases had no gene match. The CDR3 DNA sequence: TGTGCCAGCAGCGTAGGAGCGGGACAGGGGTCCTACGAGCAGTACTTC. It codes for CASSVGAGQGSYEQYF.

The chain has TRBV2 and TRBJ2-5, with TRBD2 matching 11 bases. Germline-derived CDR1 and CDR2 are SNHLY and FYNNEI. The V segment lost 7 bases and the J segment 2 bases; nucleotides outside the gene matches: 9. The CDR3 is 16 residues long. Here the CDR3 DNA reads TGTGCCAGCACTCGATGGGGGACTAGCGGTCAAGAGACCCAGTACTTC. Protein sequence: CASTRWGTSGQETQYF.

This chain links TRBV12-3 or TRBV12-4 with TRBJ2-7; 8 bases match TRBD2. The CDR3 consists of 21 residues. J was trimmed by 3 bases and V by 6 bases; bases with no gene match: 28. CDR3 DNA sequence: TGTGCCAGCAGCCTGACCGCCCGGGGGCTCCGGGTAGCGGGACATAACTACGAGCAGTACTTC. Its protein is CASSLTARGLRVAGHNYEQYF.

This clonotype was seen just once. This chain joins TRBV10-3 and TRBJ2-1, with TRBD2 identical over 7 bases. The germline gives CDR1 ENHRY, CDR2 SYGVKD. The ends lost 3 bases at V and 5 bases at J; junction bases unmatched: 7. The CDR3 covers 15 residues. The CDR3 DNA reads TGTGCCATCAGTGACCCAGGCGGGAGAAACAATGAGCAGTTCTTC. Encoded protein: CAISDPGGRNNEQFF.

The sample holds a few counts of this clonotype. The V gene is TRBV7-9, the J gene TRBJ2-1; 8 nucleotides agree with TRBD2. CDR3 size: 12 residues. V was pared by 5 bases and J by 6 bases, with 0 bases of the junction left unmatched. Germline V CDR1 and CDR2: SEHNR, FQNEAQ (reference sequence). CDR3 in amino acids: CASSREGNEQFF. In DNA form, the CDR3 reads TGTGCCAGCAGCCGGGAGGGCAATGAGCAGTTCTTC.

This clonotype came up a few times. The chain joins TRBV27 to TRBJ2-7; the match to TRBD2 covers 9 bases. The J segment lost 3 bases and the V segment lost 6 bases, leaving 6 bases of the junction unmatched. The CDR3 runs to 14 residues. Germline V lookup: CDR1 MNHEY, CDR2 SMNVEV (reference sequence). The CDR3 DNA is TGTGCCAGCAGGTATAGCGGGAGTGGCTACGAGCAGTACTTC. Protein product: CASRYSGSGYEQYF.

DNA of the CDR3: TGTGCCAGCAGCACGGAAAGGGCCAGGTGGAATCAGCCCCAGCATTTT. Translation: CASSTERARWNQPQHF. This chain connects TRBV2 to TRBJ1-5; D remains unclear. Trimming cost V 6 bases and J 4 bases, with 19 bases left between them. The CDR3 covers 16 residues. Germline CDR1 SNHLY, CDR2 FYNNEI. The variable domain in full, completed from reference TRBV2 and TRBJ1-5, reads EPEVTQTPSHQVTQMGQEVILRCVPISNHLYFYWYRQILGQKVEFLVSFYNNEISEKSEIFDDQFSVERPDGSNFTLKIRSTKLEDSAMYFCASSTERARWNQPQHFGDGTRLSIL.

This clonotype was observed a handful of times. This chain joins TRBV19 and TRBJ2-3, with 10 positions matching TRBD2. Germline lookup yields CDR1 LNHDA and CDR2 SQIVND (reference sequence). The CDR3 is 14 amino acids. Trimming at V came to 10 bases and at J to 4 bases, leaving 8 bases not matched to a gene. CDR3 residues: CATRTSGGPDTQYF. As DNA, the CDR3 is TGTGCCACCCGGACTAGCGGAGGCCCAGATACGCAGTATTTT.

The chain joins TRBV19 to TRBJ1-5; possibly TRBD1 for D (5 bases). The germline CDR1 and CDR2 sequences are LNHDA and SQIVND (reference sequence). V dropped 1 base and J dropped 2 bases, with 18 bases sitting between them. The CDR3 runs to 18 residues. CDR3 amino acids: CASSIVQGTVSGNQPQHF. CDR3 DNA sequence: TGTGCCAGTAGTATAGTTCAGGGTACGGTATCCGGCAATCAGCCCCAGCATTTT.

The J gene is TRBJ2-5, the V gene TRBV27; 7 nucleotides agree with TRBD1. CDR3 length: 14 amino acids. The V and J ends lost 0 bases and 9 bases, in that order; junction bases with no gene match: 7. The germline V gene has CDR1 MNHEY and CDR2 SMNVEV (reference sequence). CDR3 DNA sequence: TGTGCCAGCAGTTTATCGGACAGGTCCGGGGCCCAGTACTTC. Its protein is CASSLSDRSGAQYF.

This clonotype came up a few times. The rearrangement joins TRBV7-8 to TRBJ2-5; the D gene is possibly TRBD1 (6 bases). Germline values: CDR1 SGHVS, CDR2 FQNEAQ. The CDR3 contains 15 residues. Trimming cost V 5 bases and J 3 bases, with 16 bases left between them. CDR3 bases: TGTGCCAGCAGCGATTACAGGGAAAAGAAAGAGACCCAGTACTTC. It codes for CASSDYREKKETQYF. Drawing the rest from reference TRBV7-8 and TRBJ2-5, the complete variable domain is GAGVSQSPRYKVAKRGQDVALRCDPISGHVSLFWYQQALGQGPEFLTYFQNEAQLDKSGLPSDRFFAERPEGSVSTLKIQRTQQEDSAVYLCASSDYREKKETQYFGPGTRLLVL.